This T cell receptor beta chain was identified in a study of blood T cells in healthy people across ages. Study-level information: Through template switching, about one barcoded beta molecule was captured per two T cells, as measured in model experiments. Notes on the study in general: In the absence of known donor CMV status, changes in expanded clonotypes were possibly confounded. Long-lived donors exceeded aged donors in naive CD4+ cells and diversity.

For the second PCR, which ran for roughly 6 to 12 cycles, a sample-barcoded 5' primer and a J-beta primer mix were used. One entry per CDR3 protein results from TCRdb running MiXCR on the 5' RACE reads. The table includes roughly 1.9 million distinct CDR3 sequences, 39% detected once. In the case of this clonotype: What it binds is unknown.

In terms of origin and age, donors were healthy Caucasian individuals from Russia aged about 6 to 90. The germline V gene has CDR1 SGDLS and CDR2 YYNGEE. Trimming took off 1 base at V and 0 bases at J, with 11 bases between the two ends. The CDR3 has 15 residues. The chain employs TRBV9 and TRBJ2-7, with TRBD1 as a possible D gene (5 bases). Sequencing used blood. The clonotype originates from a human donor in good health. The CDR3 DNA reads TGTGCCAGCAGCGTATCGACAGCATTCTCCTACGAGCAGTACTTC. Protein product: CASSVSTAFSYEQYF.